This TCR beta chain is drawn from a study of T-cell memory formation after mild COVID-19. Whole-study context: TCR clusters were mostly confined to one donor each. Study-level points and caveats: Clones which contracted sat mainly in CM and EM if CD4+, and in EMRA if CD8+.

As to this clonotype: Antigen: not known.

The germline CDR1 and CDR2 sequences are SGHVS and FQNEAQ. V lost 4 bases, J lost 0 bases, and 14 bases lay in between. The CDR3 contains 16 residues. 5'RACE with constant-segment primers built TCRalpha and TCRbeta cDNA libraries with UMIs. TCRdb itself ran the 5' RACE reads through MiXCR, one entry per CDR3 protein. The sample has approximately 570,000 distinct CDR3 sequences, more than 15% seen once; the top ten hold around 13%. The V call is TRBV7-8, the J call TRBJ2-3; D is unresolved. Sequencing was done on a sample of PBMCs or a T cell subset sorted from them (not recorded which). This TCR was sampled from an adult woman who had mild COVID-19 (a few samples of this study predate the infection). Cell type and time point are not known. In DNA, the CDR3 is TGTGCCAGCAGCTGGGGTACGGCGTCTAGCACAGATACGCAGTATTTT. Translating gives CASSWGTASSTDTQYF.